Included here is one TCR beta chain sequence, with context. Its specificity is unknown. The sample comes from a study of coeliac disease. Clones were sequenced by immunoSEQ multiplex PCR, and TCRdb holds only the in-frame ones, with some missing. The sample carries roughly 3,400 clones, 45% to 60% recorded once. Regarding the study as a whole: Most TRB amino acid sequences occurred in only one sample.

Germline trimming cut 6 bases from V and 2 bases from J; bases unmatched to any gene: 2. The CDR3 is 13 amino acids. The germline V gene encodes CDR1 MGHDK and CDR2 SYGVNS. The gene calls are TRBV25-1 and TRBJ2-3; 7 positions match TRBD2. The TCR was taken from a woman in her sixties or seventies with celiac disease. The source material was intraepithelial lymphocytes from the gut. CDR3 amino acids: CASRAGNTDTQYF. Here the CDR3 DNA reads TGTGCCAGCAGAGCGGGGAACACAGATACGCAGTATTTT.